One sample yielded the 19 T cell receptor beta chains listed below, sequenced in a study of cytomegalovirus exposure and HLA in healthy donors. The PCR contained 60 Vbeta and 13 Jbeta primers. Sequencing used immunoSEQ multiplex PCR; TCRdb keeps in-frame clones, though not all of them. The sample features roughly 35,000 clones, with 1.5% to 2% in its top ten. Sample: PBMCs. Receptors originate from a woman aged 40 to 50 in good health and CMV-seropositive.

The gene calls are TRBV7-2 and TRBJ2-3; 11 bases are shared with TRBD1. CDR1 and CDR2 from the germline V gene are SGHTA and FQGNSA. Trimming took 0 bases from V and 3 from J; bases not matched to a gene: 11. CDR3 length equals 19 residues. The CDR3 sequence is CASSLAPAGTGGRTDTQYF. The CDR3 DNA is TGTGCCAGCAGCTTAGCCCCCGCCGGGACAGGGGGAAGAACAGATACGCAGTATTTT.

The rearrangement uses TRBV5-1 and TRBJ2-1; D is possibly TRBD1 (6 bases). The CDR3 contains 14 residues. Trimming pared 1 base from V and 5 bases from J, leaving 10 bases between. Per the germline V gene, CDR1 is SGHRS and CDR2 is YFSETQ. The CDR3 loop is CASSLRGGDNEQFF. CDR3 DNA sequence: TGCGCCAGCAGCTTGCGAGGGGGTGACAATGAGCAGTTCTTC. The variable domain in full, with the rest retrieved from reference TRBV5-1 and TRBJ2-1, is KAGVTQTPRYLIKTRGQQVTLSCSPISGHRSVSWYQQTPGQGLQFLFEYFSETQRNKGNFPGRFSGRQFSNSRSEMNVSTLELGDSALYLCASSLRGGDNEQFFGPGTRLTVL.

V gene TRBV6-1 combines with J gene TRBJ2-3, with 9 bases matching TRBD2. Trimming took 1 base from V and 5 from J; bases not matched to a gene: 13. The CDR3 contains 18 residues. The V gene's germline CDR1 is MNHNS and CDR2 SASEGT. CDR3 nucleotides: TGTGCCAGCAGTGAAGACAAACCGGGACTAGCCACGGGAGATACGCAGTATTTT. Amino acid sequence: CASSEDKPGLATGDTQYF.

V is TRBV4-1 and J is TRBJ1-5, with TRBD1 identical over 8 bases. Germline CDR1 MGHRA, CDR2 YSYEKL. The length of the CDR3 is 15 residues. V lost 4 bases and J lost 0; bases outside the gene matches: 2. The CDR3 DNA sequence: TGCGCCAGCAGCCCACAGGGGGGTAGCAATCAGCCCCAGCATTTT. Translated: CASSPQGGSNQPQHF.

V and J are TRBV27 and TRBJ2-7, with D perhaps matching TRBD2 (5 bases). V was cut by 5 bases and J by 7 bases, with 12 bases left in between. The CDR3 runs 12 residues. Germline assignment: CDR1 MNHEY and CDR2 SMNVEV (reference sequence). CDR3 DNA: TGTGCCAGCAGTGGGAGTATAGGTGAGCAGTACTTC. Translation: CASSGSIGEQYF.

The CDR3: CASSPLRAGEQFF. The CDR3 DNA follows: TGTGCCAGCAGCCCCTTGAGGGCCGGTGAGCAGTTCTTC. J is TRBJ2-1 and V is TRBV7-3; TRBD2 might be the D (5 bases). The CDR3 spans 13 residues. In germline, CDR1 is SGHTA, CDR2 FQGTGA. V lost 5 bases to trimming and J lost 9 bases, with 14 bases between them. The whole variable domain, remainder taken from reference TRBV7-3 and TRBJ2-1, is GAGVSQTPSNKVTEKGKYVELRCDPISGHTALYWYRQSLGQGPEFLIYFQGTGAADDSGLPNDRFFAVRPEGSVSTLKIQRTERGDSAVYLCASSPLRAGEQFFGPGTRLTVL.

J is TRBJ1-1 and V is TRBV18; 7 bases map to TRBD1. V was pared by 8 bases and J by 6 bases, with 12 bases of the junction left unmatched. CDR1 is KGHSH and CDR2 is LQKENI in the germline V gene. This CDR3 comprises 14 residues. The CDR3 loop is CASRNNPGQSEAFF. CDR3 sequence (DNA): TGTGCCAGCCGCAACAACCCGGGACAGTCTGAAGCTTTCTTT.

The chain has TRBV2 and TRBJ1-1, with D possibly being TRBD1 (6 bases). Trimming cost V 8 bases and J 7 bases, with 14 bases left between them. CDR3 length: 12 residues. Germline CDR1 reads SNHLY; CDR2 reads FYNNEI. The CDR3 protein is CASRQGKVEAFF. The CDR3 coding sequence is TGTGCCAGCCGCCAGGGGAAGGTTGAAGCTTTCTTT. Full variable domain (remainder filled in from reference TRBV2 and TRBJ1-1): EPEVTQTPSHQVTQMGQEVILRCVPISNHLYFYWYRQILGQKVEFLVSFYNNEISEKSEIFDDQFSVERPDGSNFTLKIRSTKLEDSAMYFCASRQGKVEAFFGQGTRLTVV.

This sequence joins TRBV2 and TRBJ2-5; D possibly corresponds to TRBD1 (5 bases). The germline V gene encodes CDR1 SNHLY and CDR2 FYNNEI. V lost 0 bases, J lost 5 bases, and 10 bases lay in between. This CDR3 has 14 residues. CDR3: CASSEAGQGETQYF. The CDR3 DNA sequence: TGTGCCAGCAGTGAAGCTGGGCAGGGCGAGACCCAGTACTTC.

This chain uses TRBV30 with TRBJ1-2; tentative D call: TRBD1 (5 bases). Trimming removed 4 bases at V and 2 bases at J, with 23 bases between. Germline V gene data show CDR1 as GTSNPN and CDR2 as SVGIG (reference sequence). This CDR3 has 17 residues. The CDR3 DNA is TGTGCCTGGACGCGGGACCTTAAGACCACGCAAAACTATGGCTACACCTTC. Amino acids: CAWTRDLKTTQNYGYTF. Supplemented by reference TRBV30 and TRBJ1-2, the full variable domain reads SQTIHQWPATLVQPVGSPLSLECTVEGTSNPNLYWYRQAAGRGLQLLFYSVGIGQISSEVPQNLSASRPQDRQFILSSKKLLLSDSGFYLCAWTRDLKTTQNYGYTFGSGTRLTVV.

V is TRBV5-8 and J is TRBJ1-2; D not resolved. This CDR3 is built from 13 residues. The germline CDR1 and CDR2 sequences are SGHTS and YDEGEE. V dropped 4 bases and J dropped 5 bases, with 12 bases sitting between them. CDR3 in amino acids: CASSGQKVYGYTF. The CDR3 region has the DNA TGTGCCAGCAGCGGGCAAAAGGTTTATGGCTACACCTTC.

This chain connects TRBV19 to TRBJ1-1; no firm D call. Trimming took off 7 bases at V and 0 bases at J, with 12 bases between the two ends. CDR3 length equals 14 residues. Germline V CDR1 and CDR2: LNHDA, SQIVND (reference sequence). The CDR3 nucleotides read TGTGCCAGTAACCGAGGGATTATGAACACTGAAGCTTTCTTT. Its protein product is CASNRGIMNTEAFF.

This chain joins TRBV7-3 and TRBJ2-3, with 7 bases fitting TRBD2. The CDR3 sequence is 16 residues long. Germline V lookup: CDR1 SGHTA, CDR2 FQGTGA. Germline trimming cut 1 base from V and 3 bases from J; bases unmatched to any gene: 7. CDR3 sequence: CASSLRWRGGTDTQYF. As DNA, the CDR3 is TGTGCCAGCAGCTTAAGATGGCGGGGAGGGACAGATACGCAGTATTTT.

The chain joins TRBV2 to TRBJ1-6; 8 bases match TRBD1. The V and J ends lost 4 bases and 0 bases, in that order; junction bases with no gene match: 5. The CDR3 has 17 residues. Per germline, CDR1 SNHLY and CDR2 FYNNEI. The DNA for the CDR3 is TGTGCCAGCAGTGGCACAGGGGGTAGCTCCTATAATTCACCCCTCCACTTT. Its protein is CASSGTGGSSYNSPLHF.

The chain uses TRBV9 and TRBJ2-2; perhaps TRBD1 as D (5 bases). Trimming removed 5 bases from V and 4 bases from J, with 18 bases in between. Germline V CDR1 and CDR2: SGDLS, YYNGEE. The CDR3 covers 16 residues. The CDR3 sequence is CASRRPSQGSTGELFF. The CDR3 nucleotides are TGTGCCAGCAGACGCCCTTCCCAGGGCAGCACCGGGGAGCTGTTTTTT.

This rearrangement joins TRBV7-9 to TRBJ1-2; 10 positions match TRBD1. The V segment lost 3 bases and the J segment 6 bases; nucleotides outside the gene matches: 4. This CDR3 spans 14 amino acids. Germline assignment: CDR1 SEHNR and CDR2 FQNEAQ (reference sequence). In DNA form, the CDR3 reads TGTGCCAGCAGCTTCACGGACAGGGGGAATGGCTACACCTTC. Translated, it gives CASSFTDRGNGYTF.

The rearrangement uses TRBV29-1 and TRBJ1-1; a weak D match, TRBD1 (6 bases). CDR1 is SQVTM, CDR2 ANQGSEA, per germline. The CDR3 is 12 residues long. Trimming took 3 bases from V and 4 from J, leaving 9 bases between them. In DNA form, the CDR3 reads TGCAGCGTTGACAGGGGCCCCACTGAAGCTTTCTTT. The encoded protein is CSVDRGPTEAFF. The whole variable domain, filled in from reference TRBV29-1 and TRBJ1-1, reads SAVISQKPSRDICQRGTSLTIQCQVDSQVTMMFWYRQQPGQSLTLIATANQGSEATYESGFVIDKFPISRPNLTFSTLTVSNMSPEDSSIYLCSVDRGPTEAFFGQGTRLTVV.

In the case of this clone: Sequence at one end of the junction differs from germline and may be a read error. V gene TRBV30 combines with J gene TRBJ2-1, with D possibly being TRBD2 (6 bases). The CDR3 runs 14 residues. The germline V gene has CDR1 GTSNPN and CDR2 SVGIG (reference sequence). CDR3 amino acids: CAWMVGSSDNEQFF. As DNA, the CDR3 is TGTGCCTGGATGGTCGGGAGCTCCGACAATGAGCAGTTCTTC.

The V gene is TRBV6-5, the J gene TRBJ2-3, with D tentatively TRBD2 (7 bases). Germline CDR1 MNHEY, CDR2 SVGAGI. The V end lost 4 bases, the J end lost 4 bases, and 18 bases lay between the germline ends. CDR3 length equals 16 residues. The CDR3 DNA sequence: TGTGCCAGCAGTTGGGGGGGCACTTCAGGAGCAGATACGCAGTATTTT. It yields the protein CASSWGGTSGADTQYF.